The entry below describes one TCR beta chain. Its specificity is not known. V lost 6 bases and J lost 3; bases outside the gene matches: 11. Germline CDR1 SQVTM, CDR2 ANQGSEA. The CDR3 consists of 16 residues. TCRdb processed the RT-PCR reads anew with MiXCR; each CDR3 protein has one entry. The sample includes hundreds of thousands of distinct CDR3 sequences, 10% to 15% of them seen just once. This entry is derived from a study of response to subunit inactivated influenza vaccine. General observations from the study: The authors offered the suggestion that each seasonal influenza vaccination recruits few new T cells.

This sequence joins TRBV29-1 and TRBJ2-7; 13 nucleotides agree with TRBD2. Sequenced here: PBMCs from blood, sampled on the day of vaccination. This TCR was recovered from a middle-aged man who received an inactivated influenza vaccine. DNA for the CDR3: TGCAGCGTGAAAGACCCCAGACTAGCGGGGGGCTACGAGCAGTACTTC. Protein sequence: CSVKDPRLAGGYEQYF.